This TCR beta chain was sequenced in a study of T-cell memory formation after mild COVID-19. Study-wide results and caveats: Mostly located in CM and EM were contracting CD4+ clones, with contracting CD8+ clones located in EMRA. From day 15 to 85, contracting clones were balanced between CD4 and CD8, whereas later expanders leaned toward CD4+.

Employing constant-segment primers, 5'RACE generated TCR alpha and TCR beta cDNA libraries bearing sample barcodes and UMIs. TCRdb re-derived calls from the 5' RACE reads in MiXCR, one entry per CDR3 protein. The sample lists around 90,000 distinct CDR3 sequences, about 13% occurring once. The V end was cut by 0 bases, the J end by 1 base, with 11 bases between. Germline loops: CDR1 SGHRS, CDR2 YFSETQ. This CDR3 is 16 amino acids long. This clonotype was seen a handful of times. Its target is not known. The chain combines TRBV5-1 with TRBJ2-1; tentatively, D is TRBD1 (6 bases). This clonotype was obtained from an adult woman who had mild COVID-19 (a few samples of this study predate the infection). Cell type and time point are not known. Specimen: PBMCs or a T cell subset sorted from them (not recorded which). CDR3 DNA sequence: TGCGCCAGCAGCTTGGGATGGGGGCAGTCCTACAATGAGCAGTTCTTC. Its protein product is CASSLGWGQSYNEQFF.